This TCR beta chain comes out of a study of blood T cell repertoires in COVID-19. Study background: Sources were T cells, B-cell-depleted T cells, or PBMCs; the material itself was cDNA or gDNA.

V was trimmed by 3 bases and J by 0 bases, leaving 9 bases between them. The CDR3 loop spans 16 amino acids. Germline loops: CDR1 LNHDA, CDR2 SQIVND (reference sequence). How the authors handled the data: Amplifying reference gene primers gave estimates of nucleated cell counts. Profiling relied on immunoSEQ multiplex PCR, and the TCRdb table lists in-frame clones only, not all of them. V and J calls and clone size are those listed in that table; D and trimming were worked out from the DNA. The sample lists 200,000 to 250,000 clones, around 90% seen once, with about 2.5% in the top ten. This clone appeared once. Seattle cases were enrolled at active infection and followed longitudinally.

The rearrangement joins TRBV19 to TRBJ2-6; D not resolved. Sequenced material: peripheral blood. This receptor was taken from a man younger than 45 with COVID-19, enrolled during active disease. The CDR3 DNA reads TGTGCCAGTAGTATTGGCCCTTCCTCTGGGGCCAACGTCCTGACTTTC. Its protein product is CASSIGPSSGANVLTF.